The rows below give T cell receptor beta chains drawn from one sample of a study of T-cell memory formation after mild COVID-19. Using its own MiXCR run on the 5' RACE reads, TCRdb lists one record per CDR3 protein. The sample lists about 390,000 distinct CDR3 sequences, approximately 16% occurring once. Sequences were obtained from PBMCs or a T cell subset sorted from them (not recorded which). The receptors come from a man aged 18 to 29 who had mild COVID-19 (a few samples of this study predate the infection). Cell type and time point are not known. The CDR3 runs from the conserved cysteine through the conserved F or W.

CDR3aa | len | v_gene
CASSRRLGQGVSGNTIYF | 18 | TRBV4-2
CASSSRWDRRIF | 12 | TRBV28
CASSQAGRAGANVLTF | 16 | TRBV3-1
CASSQAQGYYGYTF | 14 | TRBV3-1
CSARDEGESPSSYNEQFF | 18 | TRBV20-1
CASSLVFQETQYF | 13 | TRBV7-2
CASSRREDSRVNEQFF | 16 | TRBV4-1
CASSQEAVTYNEQFF | 15 | TRBV4-3
CASSLMSATEAFF | 13 | TRBV7-3
CATSDPPDRVNNEQFF | 16 | TRBV24-1
CASKEGPPTNYGYTF | 15 | TRBV27
CASLDRGHEQYF | 12 | TRBV25-1
CASSRGKDEQYF | 12 | TRBV6-5
CSARDPRDTEAFF | 13 | TRBV20-1
CSVGQGVGNEQFF | 13 | TRBV29-1
CASTTYGGAKLFF | 13 | TRBV5-4
CAVPGQGSYNEQFF | 14 | TRBV7-9
CASSPRLSSYNEQFF | 15 | TRBV5-6
CASSQPGPLGYEQYF | 15 | TRBV3-1
CATGLRETQYF | 11 | TRBV19
CSVRAESYNEQFF | 13 | TRBV29-1
CATSGGGPNTGELFF | 15 | TRBV24-1
CASSIGGPYEQYF | 13 | TRBV5-4
CASSFPRVPGPPGETQYF | 18 | TRBV7-9
CASSSGGYLGNEQFF | 15 | TRBV7-6
CASSYGRGTDTQYF | 14 | TRBV27
CASSSYRVNQPQHF | 14 | TRBV2
CASSLTPISPLHF | 13 | TRBV28
CASQVGLARAAGANVLTF | 18 | TRBV4-1
CASSQDPPGLVSIQYF | 16 | TRBV4-3
CASSYSRGSNQPQHF | 15 | TRBV6-2/TRBV6-3
CASSPSTFNEQFF | 13 | TRBV7-7
CASSPTNNWGETQYF | 15 | TRBV11-2
CASSRRGGPSTEAFF | 15 | TRBV6-5
CASRVMDRDNEQFF | 14 | TRBV19
CASSLTTNNEQFF | 13 | TRBV7-9
CASSQEVGTGRISQPQHF | 18 | TRBV7-9
CASSLVGTGEYF | 12 | TRBV7-2
CASSLGQGAFGELFF | 15 | TRBV5-4
CASSLVYRETQYF | 13 | TRBV7-2
CASSSVDGPWGYTF | 14 | TRBV28
CASSLSENPLHF | 12 | TRBV28